The present T cell receptor (beta chain) was sequenced within a study of cytomegalovirus exposure and HLA in healthy donors. Whole-study findings and limits: Exclusion as indistinguishable affected some V segments, including TRBV6-2 and TRBV6-3.

The germline V gene has CDR1 WNHNN and CDR2 SYGVQD (reference sequence). This CDR3 contains 14 residues. The ends were cut back, 3 bases at V and 10 bases at J, with 16 bases in the middle. Both 60 Vbeta primers and 13 Jbeta primers went into the PCR. The repertoire was sequenced with immunoSEQ multiplex PCR; TCRdb's copy has only in-frame clones and lacks some. The sample lists about 270,000 clones; more than 80% were seen once. Points on this clone: Its matching antigen is unknown.

The receptor's source is a man aged 40-49 years in good health and CMV-seropositive. Sequencing input: PBMCs. The V and J genes are TRBV10-1 and TRBJ2-1, with D perhaps TRBD2 (6 bases). The CDR3 DNA is TGCGCCAGCAGTGATGCGGGGCCCCCAAGGGAGCAGTTCTTC. This translates into CASSDAGPPREQFF.